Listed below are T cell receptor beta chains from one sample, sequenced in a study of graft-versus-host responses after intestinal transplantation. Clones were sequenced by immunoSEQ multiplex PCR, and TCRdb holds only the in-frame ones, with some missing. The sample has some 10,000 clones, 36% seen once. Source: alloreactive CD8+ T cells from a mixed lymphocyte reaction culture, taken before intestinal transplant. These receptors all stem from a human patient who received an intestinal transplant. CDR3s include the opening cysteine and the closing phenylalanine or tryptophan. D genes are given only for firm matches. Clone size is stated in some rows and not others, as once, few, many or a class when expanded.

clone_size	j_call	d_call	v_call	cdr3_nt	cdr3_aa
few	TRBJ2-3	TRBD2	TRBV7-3	TGTGCCAGCAGCTCGGGGGGATCCACAGATACGCAGTATTTT	CASSSGGSTDTQYF
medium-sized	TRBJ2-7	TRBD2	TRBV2	TGTGCCAGCAGTGAATCCCTAGCGGGGAACTACGAGCAGTACTTC	CASSESLAGNYEQYF
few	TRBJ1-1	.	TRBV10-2	TGCGCCAGCAGTGAACAGGGCAGGAACACTGAAGCTTTCTTT	CASSEQGRNTEAFF
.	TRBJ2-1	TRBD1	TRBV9	TGTGCCAGCAGCGTAGCTACAACTGGGAACAGGGGTCGGCAGTTCTTC	CASSVATTGNRGRQFF
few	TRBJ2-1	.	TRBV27	TGTGCCAGCAGTTTAATCGGCAATGAGCAGTTCTTC	CASSLIGNEQFF
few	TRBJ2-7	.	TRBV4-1	TGCGCCAGCAGCCCCGGCGTGGCTAGTCCCTACGAGCAGTACTTC	CASSPGVASPYEQYF
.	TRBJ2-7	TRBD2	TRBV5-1	TGCGCCAGCAGCTTTGGACTAGCGGGATCGGGGGAGCAGTACTTC	CASSFGLAGSGEQYF
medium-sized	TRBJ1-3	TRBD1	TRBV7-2	TGTGCCAGCAGCTCGCTACAGGGGGCGCCCGGAAACACCATATATTTT	CASSSLQGAPGNTIYF
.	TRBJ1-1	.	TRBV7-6	TGTGCCAGCAGCGTAGTACAAGTATGGACAGCAGCTTACACTGAAGCTTTCTTT	CASSVVQVWTAAYTEAFF
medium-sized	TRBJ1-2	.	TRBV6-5	TGTGCCAGCAGTTTTGGGCCTATCTATGGCTACACCTTC	CASSFGPIYGYTF
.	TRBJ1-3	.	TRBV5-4	TGTGCCAGCAGCTTGGACACCTCTGGAAACACCATATATTTT	CASSLDTSGNTIYF
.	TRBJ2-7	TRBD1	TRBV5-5	TGTGCCAGCAGCTTAGGGGACAGGGGGTCCTACGAGCAGTACTTC	CASSLGDRGSYEQYF
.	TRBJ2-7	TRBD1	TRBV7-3	TGTGCCAGCAGCTCACAGGGGCACTACGAGCAGTACTTC	CASSSQGHYEQYF
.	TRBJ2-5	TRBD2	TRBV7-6	TGTGCCAGCAGCTTAGTAGGACTAGCGGGGGGGCAGTATTTTAGAGAGACCCAGTACTTC	CASSLVGLAGGQYFRETQYF
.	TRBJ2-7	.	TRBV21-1	TGTGCCAGCAGCATTGCTAGCGGGAGGGAGGACGAGCAGTACTTC	CASSIASGREDEQYF
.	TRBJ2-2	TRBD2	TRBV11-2	TGTGCCAGCAGTGGGCCGGGAGGGGTGAAAACCGGGGAGCTGTTTTTT	CASSGPGGVKTGELFF
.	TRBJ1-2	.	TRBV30	TGTGCCTGGAACCCAGGGGCTGGCTATGGCTACACCTTC	CAWNPGAGYGYTF
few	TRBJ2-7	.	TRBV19	TGTGCCAGTAGTATGCGGCAGAGAACCTACGAGCAGTACTTC	CASSMRQRTYEQYF
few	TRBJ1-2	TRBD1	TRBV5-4	TGTGCCAGCAGCTTGGGGGACAGGGGAAGCTATGGCTACACCTTC	CASSLGDRGSYGYTF
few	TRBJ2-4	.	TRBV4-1	TGCGCCAGCAGCCAATTATTTGGGGGCATACTAGCCAAAAACATTCAGTACTTC	CASSQLFGGILAKNIQYF
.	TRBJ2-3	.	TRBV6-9	TGTGCCAGCAGTTGCATTGGGGACAAGAAGACAGATACGCAGTATTTT	CASSCIGDKKTDTQYF
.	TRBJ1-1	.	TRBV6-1	TGTGCCAGCAGTGATCAGGGCAACACTGAAGCTTTCTTT	CASSDQGNTEAFF
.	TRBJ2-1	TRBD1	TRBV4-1	TGCGCCAGCAGCCATTACCAGGACAGGGAGCAGTTCTTC	CASSHYQDREQFF
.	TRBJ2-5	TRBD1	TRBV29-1	TGCAGCGTTGATCCATGGGACAGGGAACAAGAGACCCAGTACTTC	CSVDPWDREQETQYF
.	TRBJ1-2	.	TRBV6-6	TGTGCCAGCTCGCCGGGGGGGCACTATGGCTACACCTTC	CASSPGGHYGYTF
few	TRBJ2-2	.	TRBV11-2	TGTGCCAGCAGCTCCACCACGGTCCTAACCGCGAACACCGGGGAGCTGTTTTTT	CASSSTTVLTANTGELFF
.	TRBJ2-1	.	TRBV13	TGTGCCAGCAGCGACGGGACTCCTAATGAGCAGTTCTTC	CASSDGTPNEQFF
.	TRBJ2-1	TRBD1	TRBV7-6	TGTGCCAGCAGCTGGGCACAGGGGGCCTCATACAATGAGCAGTTCTTC	CASSWAQGASYNEQFF
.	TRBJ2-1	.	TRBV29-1	TGCAGCGTGTACAGGGACACCTACAATGAGCAGTTCTTC	CSVYRDTYNEQFF
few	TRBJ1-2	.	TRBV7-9	TGTGCCATCAGGGGAGGGGTCTTCTATGGCTACACCTTC	CAIRGGVFYGYTF
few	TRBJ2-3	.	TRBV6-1	TGTGCCAGCAGTGAAGGCCTGGGCCGTATTCTCCTGGATACGCAGTATTTT	CASSEGLGRILLDTQYF
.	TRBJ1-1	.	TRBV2	TGTGCCAGCAGTGAAGATGGTCAGATTAACACTGAAGCTTTCTTT	CASSEDGQINTEAFF
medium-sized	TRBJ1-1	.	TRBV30	TGTGCCTGGAGTGTACTGGGGGGGCTAACTGAAGCTTTCTTT	CAWSVLGGLTEAFF
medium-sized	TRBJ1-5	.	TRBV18	TGTGCCAGCTCACGACAGGCTTTGATGCCCCAGCATTTT	CASSRQALMPQHF
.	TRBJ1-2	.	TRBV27	TGTGCCAGCAGTCCCAACAGAGCTGTGAACTATGGCTACACCTTC	CASSPNRAVNYGYTF
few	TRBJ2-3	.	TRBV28	TGTGCCAGCAGTGGCCGAACCCGACTTTCGGATACGCAGTATTTT	CASSGRTRLSDTQYF
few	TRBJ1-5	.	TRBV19	TGTGCCAGTAGTATTCGTAAGGGGCTTGGGAGCAATCAGCCCCAGCATTTT	CASSIRKGLGSNQPQHF
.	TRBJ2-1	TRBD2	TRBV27	TGTGCCAGCAGTTTGGGGACTAGCGGGACCAATGAGCAGTTCTTC	CASSLGTSGTNEQFF
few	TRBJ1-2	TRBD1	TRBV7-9	TGTGCCAGCAGCACCGCAGGGGGCTCCTATGGCTACACCTTC	CASSTAGGSYGYTF
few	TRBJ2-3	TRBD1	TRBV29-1	TGCAGCTTTGACGGGACAGGGGAGACAGATACGCAGTATTTT	CSFDGTGETDTQYF
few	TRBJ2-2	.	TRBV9	TGTGCCAGCAGCGTCTATTCAGGGGTCGGAACCGGGGAGCTGTTTTTT	CASSVYSGVGTGELFF
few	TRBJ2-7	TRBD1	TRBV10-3	TGTGCCATCAGTACCCTCGGACAGGGGGCGCGAGCCGAGCAGTACTTC	CAISTLGQGARAEQYF
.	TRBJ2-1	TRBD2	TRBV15	TGTGCCACCACCCACGGGAGGGGGGCCGGCAATGAGCAGTTCTTC	CATTHGRGAGNEQFF
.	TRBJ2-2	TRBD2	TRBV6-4	TGTGCCAGCAGTGACGGGGCAGCGGGGACCGGGGAGCTGTTTTTT	CASSDGAAGTGELFF
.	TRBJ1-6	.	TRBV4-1	TGCGCCAGCAGCCATAAGTTCGAGGTCCCCTATAATTCACCCCTCCACTTT	CASSHKFEVPYNSPLHF
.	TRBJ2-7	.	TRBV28	TGTGCCAGCAGTTTCGTGGTGGGGGGTTCAGATGGACTTGTGGGTTACGAGCAGTACTTC	CASSFVVGGSDGLVGYEQYF
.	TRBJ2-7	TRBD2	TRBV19	TGTGCCAGTAGTACGCACCTGGGACTAGCGGACGAGCAGTACTTC	CASSTHLGLADEQYF
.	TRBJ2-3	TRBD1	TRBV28	TGTGCCAGCACCGAAGACAGGGGGATCACAGATACGCAGTATTTT	CASTEDRGITDTQYF
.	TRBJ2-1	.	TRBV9	TGTGCCAGCAGCGCAGACTGGTCCTACAATGAGCAGTTCTTC	CASSADWSYNEQFF
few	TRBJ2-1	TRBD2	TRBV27	TGTGCCAGCAGTTTAGATCTAGCGGGAAATGAGCAGTTCTTC	CASSLDLAGNEQFF
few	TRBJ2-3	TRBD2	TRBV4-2	TGTGCCAGCAGCCAAGAATTTGGACTAGCTAGAGTTGATACGCAGTATTTT	CASSQEFGLARVDTQYF
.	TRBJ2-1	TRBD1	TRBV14	TGTGCCAGCAGCCAAGATCGCCGTCAACAGGGGGACTACAATGAGCAGTTCTTC	CASSQDRRQQGDYNEQFF
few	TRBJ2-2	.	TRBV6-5	TGTGCCAGCAGCCAGGACTTTTCCAACACCGGGGAGCTGTTTTTT	CASSQDFSNTGELFF
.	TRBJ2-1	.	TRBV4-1	TGCGCCAGCAGCCAAGATTCGGGTAATGAGCAGTTCTTC	CASSQDSGNEQFF
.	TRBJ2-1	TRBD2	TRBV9	TGTGCCAGCAGCGTAGAGGTTTGGGGGGCTCTAGCGGGAGTTAATTACAATGAGCAGTTCTTC	CASSVEVWGALAGVNYNEQFF
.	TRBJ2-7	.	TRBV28	TGTGCCAGCAGCATCCGGGGGTTCCGATTCTACGAGCAGTACTTC	CASSIRGFRFYEQYF
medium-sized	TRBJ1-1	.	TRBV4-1	TGCGCCAGCAGCCAAGAGGGGGGTTCGGGCGGTGAAGCTTTCTTT	CASSQEGGSGGEAFF